Listed below are T cell receptor beta chains from one sample, sequenced in a study of control samples from healthy donors and cancer patients. Some clones are missing from TCRdb's copy, which holds only in-frame ones; the method was immunoSEQ multiplex PCR. The sample shows 120,000 or so clones, approximately 90% of them seen only once. Sequencing was carried out using blood. The receptor source for this set is a man aged 30 to 39 in good health. Each CDR3 is given with its conserved first and last residue. The order of the fields is J gene, clone size, CDR3 length, V gene, D gene, CDR3 DNA, CDR3 protein. D genes are given only for firm matches. Only part of the rows carry a size: once, few, many, or a class if the clone is expanded.

j_call: TRBJ1-5; clone_size: few; cdr3_length: 14; v_call: TRBV5-1; d_call: .; cdr3_nt: TGCGCCAGCAGCCCGGACGGGGGTGATCAGCCCCAGCATTTT; cdr3_aa: CASSPDGGDQPQHF
j_call: TRBJ1-2; clone_size: .; cdr3_length: 13; v_call: TRBV2; d_call: .; cdr3_nt: TGTGCCAGCAGTGGCAGGGCTAACTATGGCTACACCTTC; cdr3_aa: CASSGRANYGYTF
j_call: TRBJ2-3; clone_size: .; cdr3_length: 14; v_call: TRBV24-1; d_call: TRBD2; cdr3_nt: TGTGCCACCAGTGATTTGCCTACTAGCGGGGTAACTTATTTT; cdr3_aa: CATSDLPTSGVTYF
j_call: TRBJ1-1; clone_size: .; cdr3_length: 14; v_call: TRBV2; d_call: TRBD1; cdr3_nt: TGTGCCAGCAGTTTCGGACAGGGCGACACTGAAGCTTTCTTT; cdr3_aa: CASSFGQGDTEAFF
j_call: TRBJ2-5; clone_size: once; cdr3_length: 16; v_call: TRBV5-4; d_call: TRBD1; cdr3_nt: TGTGCCAGCACCAAAGATGGACAGGGGGTCTGGGAGACCCAGTACTTC; cdr3_aa: CASTKDGQGVWETQYF
j_call: TRBJ2-4; clone_size: .; cdr3_length: 19; v_call: TRBV19; d_call: TRBD1; cdr3_nt: TGTGCCAGTAGTGCCTACGGGACAGGGGGCGCGAGGGCCAAAAACATTCAGTACTTC; cdr3_aa: CASSAYGTGGARAKNIQYF
j_call: TRBJ2-6; clone_size: .; cdr3_length: 15; v_call: TRBV30; d_call: .; cdr3_nt: TGTGCCTGGTCGTTGAGGGGTTCTGGGGCCAACGTCCTGACTTTC; cdr3_aa: CAWSLRGSGANVLTF
j_call: TRBJ2-3; clone_size: .; cdr3_length: 16; v_call: TRBV3-1/TRBV3-2; d_call: TRBD2; cdr3_nt: TGTGCCAGCAGCCAAAAACGGCGGGGGGTAACAGATACGCAGTATTTT; cdr3_aa: CASSQKRRGVTDTQYF
j_call: TRBJ1-1; clone_size: .; cdr3_length: 15; v_call: TRBV10-3; d_call: TRBD1; cdr3_nt: TGTGCCATCAGTGGTCCGACAGGGAAAGCCACTGAAGCTTTCTTT; cdr3_aa: CAISGPTGKATEAFF
j_call: TRBJ2-2; clone_size: few; cdr3_length: 17; v_call: TRBV9; d_call: .; cdr3_nt: TGTGCCAGCAGCGGATCCAGGTCGGGGGGCAGCACCGGGGAGCTGTTTTTT; cdr3_aa: CASSGSRSGGSTGELFF
j_call: TRBJ2-1; clone_size: .; cdr3_length: 14; v_call: TRBV24-1; d_call: .; cdr3_nt: TGTGCCACCAGTGATTTCGGCGGAAACAATGAGCAGTTCTTC; cdr3_aa: CATSDFGGNNEQFF